These T cell receptor beta chains were read from a single sample in a study of PD-L1 blockade in urothelial cancer. TCRdb keeps only in-frame clones here, not all; method: immunoSEQ multiplex PCR. The table shows approximately 48,000 clones, with 70% to 90% occurring only once. The source material was PBMCs, sampled around atezolizumab (anti-PD-L1) treatment. Receptors were obtained from a man between 60 and 75 years old with urothelial cancer. CDR3s include the opening cysteine and the closing phenylalanine or tryptophan. The D gene is left open where the match is weak. Some rows mark clone size as missing; the rest say once, few, many or name a class of expanded clone.

d_call j_call v_call clone_size cdr3_nt cdr3_aa
TRBD2 TRBJ2-1 TRBV6-5 - TGTGCCAGCAGTTACGGGGGAGGGCCGAAAAATGAGCAGTTCTTC CASSYGGGPKNEQFF
- TRBJ2-1 TRBV10-3 - TGTGCCATCAGTGAACTTCTCGGGGGTGAGCAGTTCTTC CAISELLGGEQFF
TRBD2 TRBJ2-3 TRBV5-1 - TGCGCCAGCAGCCAAGGACTAGCGAGCACAGATACGCAGTATTTT CASSQGLASTDTQYF
TRBD1 TRBJ1-1 TRBV2 - TGTGCCAGTTCGGGGACAGGGAGGACGAACACTGAAGCTTTCTTT CASSGTGRTNTEAFF
TRBD1 TRBJ1-6 TRBV2 - TGTGCCAGCAGAGAAGACACAGGGGGATCTAATTCACCCCTCCACTTT CASREDTGGSNSPLHF
TRBD2 TRBJ2-7 TRBV5-1 - TGCGCCAGCAGCGTACGACTAGCGGGGACCTACGAGCAGTACTTC CASSVRLAGTYEQYF
- TRBJ2-7 TRBV4-2 - TGTGCCAGCAGCCGGGGGCTAGGGGGTTACGAGCAGTACTTC CASSRGLGGYEQYF
- TRBJ1-1 TRBV2 once TGTGCCAGCAGTGAATTTATGGCTTTCTTT CASSEFMAFF
- TRBJ1-2 TRBV7-2 - TGTGCCAGCAGCCCACAGTGGGGGGATAAACGCTATGGCTACACCTTC CASSPQWGDKRYGYTF
- TRBJ2-7 TRBV6-5 - TGTGCCAGCAGTGGACACCCCTCCTACGAGCAGTACTTC CASSGHPSYEQYF
TRBD1 TRBJ1-1 TRBV6-1 - TGTGCCAGCAGGGAACTGTCGGGACAGGGTGGAACTGAAGCTTTCTTT CASRELSGQGGTEAFF
TRBD1 TRBJ1-2 TRBV5-4 once TGTGCCAGCAGCTTGCGGGACAGGAACTATGGCTACACCTTC CASSLRDRNYGYTF
TRBD2 TRBJ2-3 TRBV6-4 - TGTGCCAGATCCGGCGGGGGGGCCACAGATACGCAGTATTTT CARSGGGATDTQYF
TRBD2 TRBJ2-1 TRBV10-2 - TGCGCCAGCAGATGGACTAGCGGCGTTGTGGATGAGCAGTTCTTC CASRWTSGVVDEQFF
- TRBJ1-4 TRBV7-9 - TGTGCCAGCAGCTTCAGTTTAACTAATGAAAAACTGTTTTTT CASSFSLTNEKLFF
- TRBJ2-7 TRBV19 few TGTGCCAGTAGTTCGGTTTACGAGCAGTACTTC CASSSVYEQYF
- TRBJ2-7 TRBV5-4 once TGTGCCAGCAGCCACGCTGCCCAGCGGGCCTACGAGCAGTACTTC CASSHAAQRAYEQYF
- TRBJ1-5 TRBV4-1 - TGCGCCAGCAGCCAAGATGCAAGGAGAAATCAGCCCCAGCATTTT CASSQDARRNQPQHF
- TRBJ1-5 TRBV19 few TGTGCCAGTAGAAGCGGGGGACAGCCCCAGCATTTT CASRSGGQPQHF
TRBD1 TRBJ2-7 TRBV2 - TGTGCCAGCGGGGGACAGGGGGCCCCCGAGCAGTACTTC CASGGQGAPEQYF
TRBD1 TRBJ2-3 TRBV19 - TGTGCCACCTCCGGGACAGGGGGCGATACGCAGTATTTT CATSGTGGDTQYF
TRBD1 TRBJ2-3 TRBV29-1 once TGCAGCGTTGAAGATCTAGGGGGACAGGGGGGGGGCACAGATACGCAGTATTTT CSVEDLGGQGGGTDTQYF
- TRBJ2-7 TRBV5-4 - TGTGCCAGCAGCTTGGCCGATGCCTACTACGAGCAGTACTTC CASSLADAYYEQYF
- TRBJ2-7 TRBV30 - TGTGCCTGGAGTGAGGGGTGGTACGAGCAGTACTTC CAWSEGWYEQYF
TRBD1 TRBJ2-2 TRBV6-5 - TGTGCCTGCCGGGACAGCAACACCGGGGAGCTGTTTTTT CACRDSNTGELFF
- TRBJ1-5 TRBV21-1 - TGTGCCAGCAGCAAGTACCCGCATAGGGACAGGGAACATTTT CASSKYPHRDREHF